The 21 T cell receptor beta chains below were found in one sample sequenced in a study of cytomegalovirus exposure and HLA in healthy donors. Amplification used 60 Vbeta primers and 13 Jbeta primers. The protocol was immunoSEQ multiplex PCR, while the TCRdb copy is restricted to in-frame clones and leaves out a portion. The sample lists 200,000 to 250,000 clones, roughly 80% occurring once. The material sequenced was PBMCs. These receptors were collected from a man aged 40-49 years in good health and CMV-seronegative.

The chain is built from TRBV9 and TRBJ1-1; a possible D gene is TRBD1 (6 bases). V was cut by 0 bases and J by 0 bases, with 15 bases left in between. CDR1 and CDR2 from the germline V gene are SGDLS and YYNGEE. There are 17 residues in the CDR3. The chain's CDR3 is CASSVAPRDTLNTEAFF. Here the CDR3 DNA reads TGTGCCAGCAGCGTAGCGCCCCGGGACACCCTGAACACTGAAGCTTTCTTT.

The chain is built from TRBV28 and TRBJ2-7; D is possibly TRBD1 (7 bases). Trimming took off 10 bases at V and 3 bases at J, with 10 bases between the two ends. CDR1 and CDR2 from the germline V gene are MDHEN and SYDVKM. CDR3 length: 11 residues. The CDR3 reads CATGDSYEQYF. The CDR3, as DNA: TGTGCCACGGGGGACAGCTACGAGCAGTACTTC.

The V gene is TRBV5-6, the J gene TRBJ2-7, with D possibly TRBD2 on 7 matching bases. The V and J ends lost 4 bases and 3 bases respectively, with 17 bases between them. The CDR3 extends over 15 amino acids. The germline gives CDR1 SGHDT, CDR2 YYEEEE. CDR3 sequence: CASSLGRGGGYEQYF. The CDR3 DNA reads TGTGCCAGCAGCCTTGGCAGGGGAGGGGGCTACGAGCAGTACTTC. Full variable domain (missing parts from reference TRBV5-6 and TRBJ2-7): DAGVTQSPTHLIKTRGQQVTLRCSPKSGHDTVSWYQQALGQGPQFIFQYYEEEERQRGNFPDRFSGHQFPNYSSELNVNALLLGDSALYLCASSLGRGGGYEQYFGPGTRLTVT.

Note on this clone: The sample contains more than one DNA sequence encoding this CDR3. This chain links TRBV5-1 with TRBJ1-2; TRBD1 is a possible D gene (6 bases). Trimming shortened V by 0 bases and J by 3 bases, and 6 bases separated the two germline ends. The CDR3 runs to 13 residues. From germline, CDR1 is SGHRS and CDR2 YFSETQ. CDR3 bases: TGCGCCAGCAGCTTGGACAGGGACTATGGCTACACCTTC. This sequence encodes CASSLDRDYGYTF.

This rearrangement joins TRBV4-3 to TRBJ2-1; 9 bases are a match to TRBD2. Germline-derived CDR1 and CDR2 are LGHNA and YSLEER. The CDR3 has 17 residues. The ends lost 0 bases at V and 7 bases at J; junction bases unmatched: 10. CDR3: CASSQDWGLRGGNEQFF. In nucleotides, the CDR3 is TGCGCCAGCAGCCAAGATTGGGGCTTGCGGGGGGGAAATGAGCAGTTCTTC.

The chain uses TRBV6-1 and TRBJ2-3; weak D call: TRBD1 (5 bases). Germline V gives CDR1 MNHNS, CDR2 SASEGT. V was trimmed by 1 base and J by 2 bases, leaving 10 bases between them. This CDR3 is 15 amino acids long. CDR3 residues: CASSEGQHSTDTQYF. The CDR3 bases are TGTGCCAGCAGTGAAGGACAGCACTCCACAGATACGCAGTATTTT.

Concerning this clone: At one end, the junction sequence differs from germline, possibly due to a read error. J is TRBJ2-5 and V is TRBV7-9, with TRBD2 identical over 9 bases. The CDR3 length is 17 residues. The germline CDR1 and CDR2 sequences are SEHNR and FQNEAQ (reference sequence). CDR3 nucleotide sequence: TGTTCCAGCAGTGGTCCCTATGATAGCGGGAGTCAGGAGACCCAGTACTTC. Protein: CSSSGPYDSGSQETQYF.

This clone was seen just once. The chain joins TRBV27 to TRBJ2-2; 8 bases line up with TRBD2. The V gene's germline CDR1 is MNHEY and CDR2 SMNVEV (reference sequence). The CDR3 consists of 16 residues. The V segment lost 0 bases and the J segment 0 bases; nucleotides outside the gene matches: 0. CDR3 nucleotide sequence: TGTGCCAGCAGTTTATCTAGCGGGGCGAACACCGGGGAGCTGTTTTTT. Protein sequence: CASSLSSGANTGELFF.

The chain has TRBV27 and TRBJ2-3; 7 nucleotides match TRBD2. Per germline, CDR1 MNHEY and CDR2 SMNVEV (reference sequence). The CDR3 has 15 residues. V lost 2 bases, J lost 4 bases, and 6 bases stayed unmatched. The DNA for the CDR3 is TGTGCCAGCAGTTTAGGCGGGAGAGATGCAGATACGCAGTATTTT. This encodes CASSLGGRDADTQYF.

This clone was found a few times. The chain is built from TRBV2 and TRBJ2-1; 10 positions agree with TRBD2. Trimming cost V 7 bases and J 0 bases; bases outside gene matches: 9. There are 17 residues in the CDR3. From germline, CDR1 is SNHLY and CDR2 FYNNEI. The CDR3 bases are TGTGCCAGCACCCGGACTAGCGGCTTAATCTCCTACAATGAGCAGTTCTTC. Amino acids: CASTRTSGLISYNEQFF.

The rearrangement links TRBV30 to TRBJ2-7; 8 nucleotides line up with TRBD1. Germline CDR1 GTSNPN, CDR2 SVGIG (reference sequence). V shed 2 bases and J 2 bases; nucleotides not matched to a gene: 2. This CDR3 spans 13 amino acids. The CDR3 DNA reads TGTGCCTGGAGTCTGGACAGGGCCTACGAGCAGTACTTC. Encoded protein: CAWSLDRAYEQYF.

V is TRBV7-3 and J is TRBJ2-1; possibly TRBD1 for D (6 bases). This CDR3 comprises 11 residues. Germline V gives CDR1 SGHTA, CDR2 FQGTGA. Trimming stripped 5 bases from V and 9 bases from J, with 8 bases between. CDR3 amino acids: CASSQGGEQFF. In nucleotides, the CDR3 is TGTGCCAGCAGCCAAGGGGGTGAGCAGTTCTTC.

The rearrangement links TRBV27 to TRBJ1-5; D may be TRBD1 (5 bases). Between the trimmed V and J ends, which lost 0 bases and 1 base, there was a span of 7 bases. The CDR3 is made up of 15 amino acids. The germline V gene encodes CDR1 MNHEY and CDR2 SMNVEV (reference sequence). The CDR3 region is CASSLSAGSNQPQHF. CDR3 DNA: TGTGCCAGCAGTTTATCGGCAGGGAGCAATCAGCCCCAGCATTTT.

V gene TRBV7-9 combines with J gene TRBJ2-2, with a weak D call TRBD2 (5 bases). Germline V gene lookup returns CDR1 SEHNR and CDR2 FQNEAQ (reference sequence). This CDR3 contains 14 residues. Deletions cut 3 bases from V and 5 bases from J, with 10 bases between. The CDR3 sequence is CASSFIIATGELFF. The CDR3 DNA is TGTGCCAGCAGCTTCATAATAGCGACCGGGGAGCTGTTTTTT.

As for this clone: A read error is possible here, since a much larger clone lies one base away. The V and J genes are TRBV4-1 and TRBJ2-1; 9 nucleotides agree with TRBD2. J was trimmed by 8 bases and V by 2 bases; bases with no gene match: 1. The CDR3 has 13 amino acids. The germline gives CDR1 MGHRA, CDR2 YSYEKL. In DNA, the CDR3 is TGCGCCAGCAGCCAACCTAGCGGGGATGAGCAGTTCTTC. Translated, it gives CASSQPSGDEQFF.

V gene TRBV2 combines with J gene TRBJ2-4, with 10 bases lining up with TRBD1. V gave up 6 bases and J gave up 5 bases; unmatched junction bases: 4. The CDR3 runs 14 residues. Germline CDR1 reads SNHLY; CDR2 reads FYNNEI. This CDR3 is CASRAGTGENIQYF. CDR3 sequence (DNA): TGTGCCAGCAGAGCCGGGACAGGGGAAAACATTCAGTACTTC.

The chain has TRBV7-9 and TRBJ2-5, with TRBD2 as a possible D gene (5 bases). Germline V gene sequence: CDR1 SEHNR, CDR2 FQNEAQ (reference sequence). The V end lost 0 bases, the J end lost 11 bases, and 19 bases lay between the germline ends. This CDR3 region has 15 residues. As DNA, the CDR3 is TGTGCCAGCAGCTTAGCTGGAGCGGCCACCCTCGGGCAGTACTTC. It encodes CASSLAGAATLGQYF.

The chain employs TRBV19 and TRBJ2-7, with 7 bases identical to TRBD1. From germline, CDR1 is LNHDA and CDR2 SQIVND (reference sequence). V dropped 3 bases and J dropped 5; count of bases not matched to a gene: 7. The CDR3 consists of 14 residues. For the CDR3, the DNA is TGTGCCAGTAGTATGGACAGAGGGGGCGACGAGCAGTACTTC. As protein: CASSMDRGGDEQYF.

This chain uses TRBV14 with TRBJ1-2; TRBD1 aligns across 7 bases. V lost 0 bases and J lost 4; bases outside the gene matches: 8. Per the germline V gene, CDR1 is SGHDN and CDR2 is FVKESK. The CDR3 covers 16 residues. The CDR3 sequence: CASSQEWGQNFYGYTF. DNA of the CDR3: TGTGCCAGCAGCCAAGAGTGGGGACAGAATTTCTATGGCTACACCTTC.

CDR3 loop: CASRATPNQPQHF. The CDR3 DNA reads TGTGCCAGCAGAGCGACTCCAAATCAGCCCCAGCATTTT. V usage is TRBV28 and J usage is TRBJ1-5; no firm D call. This CDR3 has 13 amino acids. Looked up from germline, CDR1 is MDHEN and CDR2 is SYDVKM. Trimming took off 6 bases at V and 4 bases at J, with 10 bases between the two ends.

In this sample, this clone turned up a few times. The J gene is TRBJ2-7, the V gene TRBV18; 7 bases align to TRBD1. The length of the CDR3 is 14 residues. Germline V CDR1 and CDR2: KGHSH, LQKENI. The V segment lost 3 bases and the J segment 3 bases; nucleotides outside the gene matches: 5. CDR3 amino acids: CASSPDRAGYEQYF. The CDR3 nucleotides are TGTGCCAGCTCACCTGACAGGGCAGGCTACGAGCAGTACTTC.